The rows below give T cell receptor beta chains drawn from one sample of a study of cytomegalovirus exposure and HLA in healthy donors. Profiling relied on immunoSEQ multiplex PCR, and the TCRdb table lists in-frame clones only, not all of them. The sample consists of under 200,000 clones, roughly 84% of them appearing once. Source material: PBMCs. The receptors were sampled from a man over 45 in good health and CMV-seropositive. CDR3s include the opening cysteine and the closing phenylalanine or tryptophan. The order of the fields is V gene, D gene, clone size, J gene, CDR3 protein, CDR3 DNA. D genes are given only for firm matches. Size is stated for part of the rows, as once, few or many counts, or as a class when the clone is expanded.

TRBV7-9	-	few	TRBJ2-3	CASSLAGTSTDTQYF	TGTGCCAGCAGCTTAGCGGGGACTAGCACAGATACGCAGTATTTT
TRBV6-5	TRBD1	-	TRBJ1-2	CASSYRDSRGYTF	TGTGCCAGCAGTTACCGGGACAGCCGGGGCTACACCTTC
TRBV7-9	-	-	TRBJ1-1	CASSLPTQGGRTEAFF	TGTGCCAGCAGTTTACCAACACAGGGCGGGCGCACTGAAGCTTTCTTT
TRBV5-6	-	-	TRBJ2-3	CASSSLGAEATDTQYF	TGTGCCAGCAGCTCCCTCGGAGCGGAGGCCACAGATACGCAGTATTTT
TRBV6-1	-	-	TRBJ1-5	CASSESPGTTNQPQHF	TGTGCCAGCAGTGAAAGCCCCGGGACAACCAATCAGCCCCAGCATTTT
TRBV19	-	-	TRBJ2-3	CASSGGRQGPDTQYF	TGTGCCAGTAGTGGGGGCCGGCAGGGTCCAGATACGCAGTATTTT
TRBV5-1	TRBD2	-	TRBJ2-5	CASSAGLAVKETQYF	TGCGCCAGCTCCGCGGGACTAGCGGTGAAAGAGACCCAGTACTTC
TRBV5-8	-	-	TRBJ1-2	CASSLAGRGFGGYTF	TGTGCCAGCAGCTTGGCCGGACGGGGGTTTGGGGGCTACACCTTC
TRBV18	TRBD1	once	TRBJ2-7	CASSLRQGVNEQYF	TGTGCCAGCTCACTCCGACAGGGGGTGAACGAGCAGTACTTC
TRBV27	TRBD2	-	TRBJ2-3	CASSSLTSGGARDTQYF	TGTGCCAGCAGTTCCCTGACTAGCGGGGGGGCCCGGGATACGCAGTATTTT
TRBV27	TRBD1	-	TRBJ2-2	CASRAGGTGELFF	TGTGCCAGCAGGGCAGGGGGAACCGGGGAGCTGTTTTTT
TRBV6-5	TRBD1	few	TRBJ1-2	CASSYGGQGGVGYTF	TGTGCCAGCAGTTACGGGGGACAGGGGGGGGTTGGCTACACCTTC
TRBV9	-	few	TRBJ2-1	CASSVAVGSSYNEQFF	TGTGCCAGCAGCGTAGCTGTGGGGAGCTCCTACAATGAGCAGTTCTTC
TRBV25-1	-	-	TRBJ1-6	CASSESPGHQSPIHF	TGTGCCAGCAGTGAATCTCCGGGACACCAATCCCCTATCCACTTT
TRBV6-5	-	-	TRBJ1-2	CASSPDQGPPQGYTF	TGTGCCAGCAGCCCCGATCAGGGGCCACCCCAGGGCTACACCTTC
TRBV9	TRBD1	-	TRBJ1-1	CASSAEGTVMNTEAFF	TGTGCCAGCAGCGCAGAGGGGACAGTGATGAACACTGAAGCTTTCTTT
TRBV7-2	-	-	TRBJ1-1	CASSLNRAMNTEAFF	TGTGCCAGCAGCTTAAACAGGGCAATGAACACTGAAGCTTTCTTT
TRBV7-9	-	few	TRBJ1-2	CASTSDYGYTF	TGTGCCAGCACCTCGGACTATGGCTACACCTTC
TRBV7-9	-	few	TRBJ2-1	CSSSVTGERFF	TGTTCCAGCAGCGTGACTGGTGAGCGGTTCTTC
TRBV6-6	-	few	TRBJ1-2	CASSYSSSGSYGYTF	TGTGCCAGCAGTTACTCTTCGTCGGGGAGCTATGGCTACACCTTC
TRBV19	TRBD2	once	TRBJ2-7	CASSSSGGAYEQYF	TGTGCCAGTAGTAGTAGCGGGGGGGCTTACGAGCAGTACTTC
TRBV7-6	-	-	TRBJ1-1	CASSLASVNEAFF	TGTGCCAGCAGCTTAGCTTCGGTAAATGAAGCTTTCTTT
TRBV5-6	TRBD1	-	TRBJ1-1	CASSLMTGVGTEAFF	TGTGCCAGCAGCTTAATGACAGGGGTAGGGACTGAAGCTTTCTTT
TRBV10-1	TRBD1	-	TRBJ1-2	CASSASGGAGGYTF	TGCGCCAGCAGTGCCTCAGGGGGCGCGGGGGGCTACACCTTC
TRBV7-2	-	-	TRBJ2-3	CASSLGRGRITDTQYF	TGTGCCAGCAGCTTAGGTCGAGGCAGAATCACAGATACGCAGTATTTT
TRBV27	TRBD2	-	TRBJ2-3	CASSLEAGGTDTQYF	TGTGCCAGCAGTTTAGAGGCGGGGGGCACAGATACGCAGTATTTT
TRBV9	TRBD2	-	TRBJ2-4	CASSVGAGGENIQYF	TGTGCCAGCAGCGTAGGTGCGGGAGGGGAAAACATTCAGTACTTC
TRBV7-9	-	-	TRBJ2-2	CASSAGRGPGELFF	TGTGCCAGCAGCGCGGGCAGGGGACCCGGGGAGCTGTTTTTT
TRBV9	-	-	TRBJ1-1	CASSVGQLNTEAFF	TGTGCCAGCAGCGTAGGACAGCTGAACACTGAAGCTTTCTTT
TRBV19	TRBD1	few	TRBJ1-3	CASSLGQGDGTIYF	TGTGCCAGTAGTCTGGGACAGGGGGACGGCACCATATATTTT
TRBV5-1	-	-	TRBJ1-1	CASSLEGITQVAGTEAFF	TGCGCCAGCAGCTTGGAGGGGATAACGCAGGTTGCTGGCACTGAAGCTTTCTTT
TRBV5-1	TRBD2	-	TRBJ2-3	CASSRLGGVQDTDTQYF	TGCGCCAGCAGCCGGCTGGGGGGGGTTCAGGACACAGATACGCAGTATTTT
TRBV5-1	TRBD1	-	TRBJ1-2	CASRDLTGGGGYTF	TGCGCCAGCAGGGACCTGACAGGGGGCGGTGGCTACACCTTC
TRBV6-5	TRBD1	-	TRBJ1-1	CASSSRQGRTEAFF	TGTGCCAGCAGTTCCAGACAGGGTAGGACTGAAGCTTTCTTT
TRBV19	-	-	TRBJ1-4	CASSIGRDSGKLFF	TGTGCCAGTAGTATCGGAAGGGATAGCGGAAAACTGTTTTTT
TRBV10-3	-	once	TRBJ2-2	CAISLGHVNTGELFF	TGTGCCATCAGCCTAGGACACGTAAACACCGGGGAGCTGTTTTTT
TRBV18	TRBD1	-	TRBJ2-5	CASSPPNRGRNGETQYF	TGTGCCAGCTCACCCCCGAACAGGGGGCGAAATGGAGAGACCCAGTACTTC
TRBV19	TRBD1	few	TRBJ1-2	CASSIIGTGENYGYTF	TGTGCCAGTTCTATAATAGGGACAGGGGAGAACTATGGCTACACCTTC
TRBV29-1	TRBD1	-	TRBJ1-2	CSCYRGSYGYTF	TGCAGCTGTTACAGGGGTTCCTATGGCTACACCTTC
TRBV6-1	-	-	TRBJ1-2	CASSESGAWDYGYTF	TGTGCCAGCAGTGAATCAGGGGCGTGGGACTATGGCTACACCTTC
TRBV30	-	-	TRBJ2-2	CAWSVQTGELFF	TGTGCCTGGAGTGTACAGACGGGGGAGCTGTTTTTT
TRBV5-1	TRBD2	-	TRBJ2-1	CASSLRVAGGSGNEQFF	TGCGCCAGCAGCTTGAGAGTAGCGGGAGGGTCAGGCAATGAGCAGTTCTTC